The entry that follows covers one T cell receptor beta chain sequence. In the original workflow: Reference gene primer amplification gave estimated nucleated cell counts. Produced via immunoSEQ multiplex PCR; TCRdb's table is partial and in-frame only. For V, J and clone size, that table is used; D and trimming come from the DNA. In the table there are around 100,000 clones, approximately 80% of which are singletons. The data belong to a study of blood T cell repertoires in COVID-19. Study background: Sites in the United States, Italy and Spain provided acute and convalescent COVID-19 samples. T cells, B-cell-depleted T cells, or PBMCs provided the cDNA or gDNA that served as material.

The specimen sequenced was peripheral blood. The sequence derives from a man in his sixties with acute or convalescent COVID-19.

The CDR3 sequence is CASSGRTGRNEQFF. The CDR3 DNA reads as TGTGCCAGCAGCGGCCGGACAGGGAGGAATGAGCAGTTCTTC. V usage is TRBV7-9 and J usage is TRBJ2-1, with 8 bases lining up with TRBD1. The CDR3 sequence is 14 residues long. J lost 7 bases, V lost 5 bases, and 7 bases had no gene match. Germline CDR1 SEHNR, CDR2 FQNEAQ (reference sequence). Using reference TRBV7-9 and TRBJ2-1 for the parts outside the CDR3, the full variable domain is DTGVSQNPRHKITKRGQNVTFRCDPISEHNRLYWYRQTLGQGPEFLTYFQNEAQLEKSRLLSDRFSAERPKGSFSTLEIQRTEQGDSAMYLCASSGRTGRNEQFFGPGTRLTVL.